What follows are 18 T cell receptor beta chains derived from one specimen sequenced in a study of T cells in localized non-small cell lung cancer. Profiling relied on immunoSEQ multiplex PCR, and the TCRdb table lists in-frame clones only, not all of them. Among over 70,000 clones listed, 80% to 90% were seen once. Sample: peripheral blood, taken before any cancer treatment. These receptors were collected from a male donor at least 60 years old with stage III squamous cell lung carcinoma.

This clone was recorded once. As DNA, the CDR3 is TGTGCCAGCAGTTACTCGGAGACAGGGGGCTTTTCACCCCTCCACTTT. Protein: CASSYSETGGFSPLHF. The genes are TRBV6-5 and TRBJ1-6, with 10 bases lining up with TRBD1. CDR1 and CDR2 (germline): MNHEY, SVGAGI. CDR3 length: 16 residues. After removal of 0 bases from V and 9 bases from J, the junction contained 5 bases not matched to a gene.

The V gene is TRBV15, the J gene TRBJ1-4; D gene uncertain. V was pared by 5 bases and J by 0 bases, with 10 bases between. The length of the CDR3 is 15 residues. Germline assignment: CDR1 LNHNV and CDR2 YYDKDF (reference sequence). CDR3 residues: CATSRTGTTNEKLFF. The CDR3 DNA sequence: TGTGCCACCAGCCGAACCGGAACAACTAATGAAAAACTGTTTTTT.

J is TRBJ2-2 and V is TRBV10-3; no reliable D call. Deletions cut 2 bases from V and 0 bases from J, with 1 base between. The CDR3 covers 13 residues. Germline V CDR1 and CDR2: ENHRY, SYGVKD. This CDR3 reads CAISETNTGELFF. CDR3 DNA sequence: TGTGCCATCAGTGAGACGAACACCGGGGAGCTGTTTTTT.

J is TRBJ2-1 and V is TRBV10-2, with 9 bases identical to TRBD2. Germline V gene sequence: CDR1 WSHSY, CDR2 SAAADI. V was clipped by 0 bases and J by 5 bases; unmatched bases: 5. This CDR3 contains 16 residues. The CDR3 region is CASSESKRGADNEQFF. CDR3 nucleotide sequence: TGCGCCAGCAGTGAGTCCAAGCGGGGGGCCGACAATGAGCAGTTCTTC.

The rearrangement joins TRBV5-1 to TRBJ1-2, with a tentative D call TRBD1 (5 bases). Trimming took off 5 bases at V and 5 bases at J, with 16 bases between the two ends. Germline assignment: CDR1 SGHRS and CDR2 YFSETQ. This CDR3 has 14 residues. The DNA for the CDR3 is TGCGCCAGCAGAGACAGTAGGGGCGAGTATGGCTACACCTTC. Its translation: CASRDSRGEYGYTF. The full variable domain, in which reference TRBV5-1 and TRBJ1-2 provide the parts outside the CDR3, is KAGVTQTPRYLIKTRGQQVTLSCSPISGHRSVSWYQQTPGQGLQFLFEYFSETQRNKGNFPGRFSGRQFSNSRSEMNVSTLELGDSALYLCASRDSRGEYGYTFGSGTRLTVV.

The chain uses TRBV14 and TRBJ1-6; D call uncertain. This CDR3 spans 13 amino acids. Germline V CDR1 and CDR2: SGHDN, FVKESK. The V gene lost 1 base and the J gene lost 7 bases, with 5 bases spanning the gap. For the CDR3, the DNA is TGTGCCAGCAGCCAAGGAAAAAATTCACCCCTCCACTTT. It translates to CASSQGKNSPLHF.

This chain links TRBV19 with TRBJ1-5; no clear D gene. The CDR3 has 13 amino acids. CDR1 is LNHDA and CDR2 is SQIVND in the germline V gene (reference sequence). V lost 3 bases to trimming and J lost 5 bases, with 8 bases between them. CDR3 in amino acids: CASSINRDQPQHF. The DNA for the CDR3 is TGTGCCAGTAGTATTAATAGGGATCAGCCCCAGCATTTT.

The V and J genes are TRBV30 and TRBJ2-2; no reliable D call. The CDR3 is made up of 14 amino acids. V was pared by 3 bases and J by 5 bases, with 13 bases between. CDR1 is GTSNPN, CDR2 SVGIG, per germline (reference sequence). The CDR3: CAWRRPLATGELFF. CDR3 nucleotides: TGTGCCTGGAGGAGGCCCCTGGCAACCGGGGAGCTGTTTTTT.

The chain combines TRBV6-5 with TRBJ1-6; TRBD1 aligns across 7 bases. The CDR3 sequence is 15 residues long. Trimming took 7 bases from V and 7 from J; bases not matched to a gene: 10. Germline assignment: CDR1 MNHEY and CDR2 SVGAGI. DNA for the CDR3: TGTGCCAGCATCTCCGGGACAGTTAAGAATTCACCCCTCCACTTT. It codes for CASISGTVKNSPLHF.

This clone was seen a single time. The chain recombines TRBV7-2 with TRBJ2-1; the match to TRBD1 covers 8 bases. Per germline, CDR1 SGHTA and CDR2 FQGNSA. The CDR3 consists of 16 residues. Losses at the gene ends were 5 bases for V and 0 bases for J; bases not matched to a gene: 6. CDR3 amino acids: CASSPLTGVSYNEQFF. The CDR3 DNA sequence: TGTGCCAGCAGCCCACTGACAGGGGTCTCCTACAATGAGCAGTTCTTC. Full variable domain (outside the CDR3, taken from reference TRBV7-2 and TRBJ2-1): GAGVSQSPSNKVTEKGKDVELRCDPISGHTALYWYRQSLGQGLEFLIYFQGNSAPDKSGLPSDRFSAERTGGSVSTLTIQRTQQEDSAVYLCASSPLTGVSYNEQFFGPGTRLTVL.

The genes are TRBV19 and TRBJ1-6; D not resolved. The CDR3 has 14 amino acids. Germline loops: CDR1 LNHDA, CDR2 SQIVND (reference sequence). Trimming took off 7 bases at V and 5 bases at J, with 12 bases between the two ends. CDR3 sequence reads: CASTPDRNNSPLHF. DNA for the CDR3: TGTGCCAGTACCCCGGACCGTAATAATTCACCCCTCCACTTT. The full variable domain, in which reference TRBV19 and TRBJ1-6 provide the parts outside the CDR3, is DGGITQSPKYLFRKEGQNVTLSCEQNLNHDAMYWYRQDPGQGLRLIYYSQIVNDFQKGDIAEGYSVSREKKESFPLTVTSAQKNPTAFYLCASTPDRNNSPLHFGNGTRLTVT.

The gene calls are TRBV7-2 and TRBJ2-1, with 8 bases identical to TRBD2. With V trimmed by 6 bases and J by 6 bases, 10 bases remained unmatched. The CDR3 covers 15 residues. The germline V gene has CDR1 SGHTA and CDR2 FQGNSA. The CDR3 coding sequence is TGTGCCAGCAGTTCTCGCGGGGGGTCTCTCAATGAGCAGTTCTTC. This sequence encodes CASSSRGGSLNEQFF.

The chain uses TRBV6-6 and TRBJ2-5; D ambiguous. The CDR3 runs to 14 residues. The V end was cut by 6 bases, the J end by 2 bases, with 13 bases between. CDR1 is MNHNY and CDR2 is SVGAGI in the germline V gene (reference sequence). In DNA, the CDR3 is TGTGCCAGCAGCCCTCTGGCGCGGCAAGAGACCCAGTACTTC. Protein product: CASSPLARQETQYF.

In nucleotides, the CDR3 is TGTGCCAGTAGTATTGTGACCGGGGGTGGCAATCAGCCCCAGCATTTT. Residues: CASSIVTGGGNQPQHF. This chain joins TRBV19 and TRBJ1-5, with D perhaps matching TRBD1 (5 bases). Germline CDR1 reads LNHDA; CDR2 reads SQIVND (reference sequence). The CDR3 is made up of 16 amino acids. Trimming took off 3 bases at V and 2 bases at J, with 14 bases between the two ends.

The chain employs TRBV2 and TRBJ2-1; D is uncertain. Trimming removed 6 bases at V and 7 bases at J, with 10 bases between. CDR3 size: 12 residues. Germline V gene lookup returns CDR1 SNHLY and CDR2 FYNNEI. CDR3 DNA: TGTGCCAGCAGAATCGTGGCAAATGAGCAGTTCTTC. Translated, it gives CASRIVANEQFF.

J is TRBJ2-3 and V is TRBV6-1, with 7 bases matching TRBD1. After removal of 6 bases from V and 12 bases from J, the junction contained 9 bases not matched to a gene. Germline V gene sequence: CDR1 MNHNS, CDR2 SASEGT. This CDR3 is 12 amino acids long. In nucleotides, the CDR3 is TGTGCCAGCAGGGATGGACAGGTGGGTCAGTATTTT. Its protein product is CASRDGQVGQYF.

This chain joins TRBV7-2 and TRBJ2-5; a weak D match, TRBD2 (7 bases). The germline gives CDR1 SGHTA, CDR2 FQGNSA. Between the trimmed V and J ends, which lost 1 base and 7 bases, there was a span of 16 bases. There are 15 residues in the CDR3. This CDR3 reads CASSLGGGGGWTQYF. The CDR3 region has the DNA TGTGCCAGCAGCTTAGGAGGGGGAGGGGGATGGACCCAGTACTTC.

The chain employs TRBV9 and TRBJ1-4; 7 positions agree with TRBD1. The V gene end was trimmed by 2 bases and the J gene end by 8 bases; junction bases not matched to a gene: 9. The CDR3 is 15 amino acids. Germline lookup yields CDR1 SGDLS and CDR2 YYNGEE. Written as DNA, the CDR3 is TGTGCCAGCAGCGTCGTGACAGGGCAGGGGGAAAAACTGTTTTTT. Translating it yields CASSVVTGQGEKLFF. The entire variable domain, with the rest obtained from reference TRBV9 and TRBJ1-4, is as follows: DSGVTQTPKHLITATGQRVTLRCSPRSGDLSVYWYQQSLDQGLQFLIQYYNGEERAKGNILERFSAQQFPDLHSELNLSSLELGDSALYFCASSVVTGQGEKLFFGSGTQLSVL.